This TCR beta chain appears in the sequencing data of a study of blood T cell repertoires in COVID-19. Looking at the study overall: T cells, B-cell-depleted T cells, or PBMCs supplied cDNA or gDNA.

During active infection, Seattle patients enrolled and were then monitored through disease. Authors' data handling: By means of reference gene primer amplification, nucleated cell counts were estimated. Only in-frame clones appear in the TCRdb table, and some are missing; sequencing was by immunoSEQ multiplex PCR. That table is the source of V, J and clone size, and D and trimming were worked out from the DNA. Of about 210,000 clones in the sample, 84% are singletons; the top ten hold around 7.8%. This clone was seen once. The sample consisted of peripheral blood. The receptor was derived from an elderly woman with COVID-19, enrolled during active disease.

The chain's CDR3 is CASSPTGTMGTEAFF. CDR3 DNA sequence: TGTGCCAGCAGTCCAACCGGGACAATGGGCACTGAAGCTTTCTTT. The rearrangement joins TRBV25-1 to TRBJ1-1; a weak D match, TRBD1 (6 bases). Germline-derived CDR1 and CDR2 are MGHDK and SYGVNS. The CDR3 length is 15 residues. Trimming left V 5 bases short and J 4 bases short, with 17 bases between.